The sequence of this T cell receptor (beta chain) was determined in a study of T cell repertoires in cytomegalovirus infection. Study-wide background: Through public TCR beta signatures, both CMV infection and matching HLA type were indicated.

This clonotype was observed at least ten times. Its target is not known. General study points: There were HLA-C-restricted CMV-specific TCR beta clonotypes dominating the ex vivo response.

TCRdb fed the reads into MiXCR, producing one record per CDR3 protein. The sample includes hundreds of thousands of distinct CDR3 sequences, around 9.6% of them seen just once. Specimen: PBMCs. This clonotype originated in a human donor in good health (CMV status not recorded). Some clones in this sample may be carry-over from other donors' samples.

DNA for the CDR3: TGCAGCGTTGGAGGTATCCGCAATGAAAAACTGTTTTTT. It encodes CSVGGIRNEKLFF. The V and J genes are TRBV29-1 and TRBJ1-4; D is ambiguous. Germline-derived CDR1 and CDR2 are SQVTM and ANQGSEA. The length of the CDR3 is 13 residues. V was clipped by 4 bases and J by 5 bases, with 11 bases between them.